The clone carrying this T cell receptor beta chain has just a few counts. Its antigen is currently unknown. Each cDNA held unique molecular identifiers, and template switching gave it a universal primer site. In TCRdb, the 5' RACE reads were re-called with MiXCR into one record per CDR3 protein. The sample lists hundreds of thousands of distinct CDR3 sequences; 12% were seen once. The record originates from a study of identical twins. General observations from the study: Less excess twin sharing appeared in beta out-of-frame sequences. Monozygotic twins shared more out-of-frame TCR alpha than recombination models predicted.

CDR1 is MNHEY and CDR2 is SVGAGI in the germline V gene. This CDR3 is built from 15 residues. Trimming removed 4 bases from V and 3 bases from J; junction bases left unmatched: 3. In addition, the sample was reused for a study of yellow fever vaccine responses in identical twins.

The J gene is TRBJ1-6, the V gene TRBV6-5, with 7 bases identical to TRBD1. The sequenced sample was PBMCs. This clonotype was obtained from a woman between 18 and 29 years old in good health. The CDR3 nucleotides read TGTGCCAGCAGTTGGAGGGACAGCTATAATTCACCCCTCCACTTT. Translation: CASSWRDSYNSPLHF.